These 7 T cell receptor beta chains share one sample of origin, sequenced in a study of cytomegalovirus exposure and HLA in healthy donors (dated by TCRdb to about 2017). The library relied on the immunoSEQ multiplex PCR assay. A mixture of 60 forward primers for TCR Vbeta segments and 13 reverse primers for TCR Jbeta segments was used in the multiplex PCR. TCRdb provides this immuneACCESS table in a form limited to in-frame rearrangements. Some clones are lacking; in checked studies, under half of them reflect an unresolved V gene, and why the rest are absent is not known. The sample has some 110,000 clones on record, about four fifths of them singletons. The top ten clonotypes cover around 23% of the sample. Sequenced material: PBMCs. These receptors were obtained from a man between 25 and 39 years old in good health and CMV-seropositive.

The chain combines TRBV11-2 with TRBJ2-1; perhaps TRBD2 as D (6 bases). In germline, CDR1 is SGHAT, CDR2 FQNNGV. The ends were cut back, 4 bases at V and 0 bases at J, with 13 bases in the middle. The CDR3 loop spans 16 amino acids. The CDR3 DNA follows: TGTGCCAGCAGCTGGGGCGGGGAGAGCTCCTACAATGAGCAGTTCTTC. Translation: CASSWGGESSYNEQFF.

This chain uses TRBV10-3 with TRBJ1-2; tentatively, D is TRBD1 (5 bases). CDR1 and CDR2 (germline): ENHRY, SYGVKD. The CDR3 spans 15 residues. Between the trimmed V and J ends, which lost 2 bases and 6 bases, there was a span of 16 bases. This CDR3 is CAISEGAGYFHGYTF. The CDR3 nucleotides are TGTGCCATCAGTGAGGGAGCAGGGTACTTCCATGGCTACACCTTC.

The genes are TRBV30 and TRBJ1-5, with D perhaps matching TRBD1 (6 bases). Germline V gives CDR1 GTSNPN, CDR2 SVGIG (reference sequence). This CDR3 is 14 amino acids long. Trimming pared 0 bases from V and 6 bases from J, leaving 12 bases between. This chain's CDR3 is CAWSVGGGGQPQHF. The CDR3, as DNA: TGTGCCTGGAGTGTGGGGGGGGGCGGTCAGCCCCAGCATTTT.

This rearrangement joins TRBV29-1 to TRBJ1-1, with D tentatively TRBD1 (5 bases). CDR1 is SQVTM and CDR2 is ANQGSEA in the germline V gene. CDR3 length equals 13 residues. V was cut by 5 bases and J by 5 bases, with 15 bases left in between. CDR3 protein: CSVPSGGRTEAFF. In nucleotides, the CDR3 is TGCAGCGTTCCTTCGGGGGGGAGGACTGAAGCTTTCTTT.

The chain joins TRBV11-2 to TRBJ2-3, with 7 bases that match TRBD1. The V gene end was trimmed by 6 bases and the J gene end by 0 bases; junction bases not matched to a gene: 3. The CDR3 loop spans 14 amino acids. CDR1 is SGHAT, CDR2 FQNNGV, per germline. The DNA for the CDR3 is TGTGCCAGCAGTACGGGACAGAGCACAGATACGCAGTATTTT. It translates to CASSTGQSTDTQYF.

The rearrangement links TRBV7-2 to TRBJ2-3; 7 positions agree with TRBD2. Germline assignment: CDR1 SGHTA and CDR2 FQGNSA. V shed 6 bases and J 0 bases; nucleotides not matched to a gene: 6. The CDR3 length is 15 residues. The CDR3: CASRFSGRSTDTQYF. CDR3 bases: TGTGCCAGCAGATTTAGCGGGCGAAGCACAGATACGCAGTATTTT.

The CDR3 sequence is CASTGTDQETQYF. DNA for the CDR3: TGTGCCAGCACGGGGACAGATCAAGAGACCCAGTACTTC. V gene TRBV2 combines with J gene TRBJ2-5; 7 nucleotides match TRBD1. Germline CDR1 reads SNHLY; CDR2 reads FYNNEI. Trimming took 7 bases from V and 2 from J; bases not matched to a gene: 4. The CDR3 length is 13 residues.